The 16 T cell receptor beta chains presented below share a single source sample, sequenced in a study of early T cells in non-severe SARS-CoV-2 infection. One entry per CDR3 protein results from TCRdb running MiXCR on the 5' RACE reads. The top ten clones hold 3% to 4.5% of a sample with roughly 58,000 distinct CDR3 sequences, approximately 6% of them seen once. The material sequenced was whole blood. These receptors all come from an adult who was a healthcare worker with PCR-confirmed SARS-CoV-2 infection or an uninfected control (not recorded which).

V usage is TRBV7-2 and J usage is TRBJ2-1, with 9 bases identical to TRBD2. The CDR3 sequence is 18 residues long. From germline, CDR1 is SGHTA and CDR2 FQGNSA. With 1 base clipped from V and 2 bases from J, the junction kept 9 bases outside the gene matches. CDR3 loop: CASSLVRNLAGAYNEQFF. In DNA, the CDR3 is TGTGCCAGCAGCTTAGTCCGGAACTTAGCGGGGGCCTACAATGAGCAGTTCTTC.

This clonotype occurred a few times. The V and J genes are TRBV9 and TRBJ1-1; TRBD1 matches 7 bases. Germline CDR1 and CDR2: SGDLS and YYNGEE. The CDR3 sequence is 16 residues long. V dropped 3 bases and J dropped 1; count of bases not matched to a gene: 9. The CDR3 sequence is CASSARQGIGNTEAFF. CDR3 bases: TGTGCCAGCAGCGCAAGACAGGGAATTGGGAACACTGAAGCTTTCTTT.

This clonotype was picked up many times. V gene TRBV12-3 or TRBV12-4 combines with J gene TRBJ2-7, with D unresolved. Trimming removed 3 bases from V and 5 bases from J, with 11 bases in between. This CDR3 contains 13 residues. CDR3 amino acids: CASSFTLNHEQYF. As DNA, the CDR3 is TGTGCCAGCAGTTTTACCCTGAATCACGAGCAGTACTTC.

This clonotype was detected ten times or more. J is TRBJ1-2 and V is TRBV6-1; 8 bases agree with TRBD1. Germline CDR1 MNHNS, CDR2 SASEGT. V shed 3 bases and J 0 bases; nucleotides not matched to a gene: 3. The CDR3 is 15 amino acids. CDR3 protein: CASSEGQAPNYGYTF. CDR3 coding DNA: TGTGCCAGCAGTGAGGGACAGGCCCCTAACTATGGCTACACCTTC.

This chain connects TRBV7-2 to TRBJ1-2; 8 bases fit TRBD1. Per germline, CDR1 SGHTA and CDR2 FQGNSA. With 6 bases clipped from V and 4 bases from J, the junction kept 7 bases outside the gene matches. This CDR3 is built from 14 residues. The CDR3 nucleotides read TGTGCCAGCAGAATCTCCGGGACAGGCTATGGCTACACCTTC. This sequence encodes CASRISGTGYGYTF.

This clonotype has at least ten counts. This chain joins TRBV4-1 and TRBJ1-5; maybe TRBD1 (5 bases). V lost 0 bases, J lost 7 bases, and 7 bases lay in between. This CDR3 spans 13 amino acids. CDR1 and CDR2 from the germline V gene are MGHRA and YSYEKL. The CDR3 spells CASSQERGQPQHF. CDR3 sequence (DNA): TGCGCCAGCAGCCAAGAAAGGGGACAGCCCCAGCATTTT.

This clonotype came up a few times. The chain combines TRBV20-1 with TRBJ1-6, with a tentative D call TRBD1 (5 bases). CDR1 is DFQATT and CDR2 is SNEGSKA in the germline V gene (reference sequence). The CDR3 loop spans 16 amino acids. V dropped 0 bases and J dropped 0 bases, with 9 bases sitting between them. Here the CDR3 DNA reads TGCAGTGCTAGAGATCGGGGCAGCTCCTATAATTCACCCCTCCACTTT. Its protein product is CSARDRGSSYNSPLHF.

The sample holds many counts of this clonotype. This sequence joins TRBV19 and TRBJ2-3, with 7 bases matching TRBD2. The V and J ends lost 8 bases and 2 bases, in that order; junction bases with no gene match: 4. CDR3 size: 13 residues. Germline CDR1 reads LNHDA; CDR2 reads SQIVND (reference sequence). CDR3 bases: TGTGCCAGTTCTGCGGGGGACACAGATACGCAGTATTTT. Protein: CASSAGDTDTQYF.

This clonotype was seen repeatedly, ten times or more. V is TRBV20-1 and J is TRBJ2-3; TRBD2 is a possible D gene (6 bases). The germline V gene has CDR1 DFQATT and CDR2 SNEGSKA (reference sequence). This CDR3 spans 15 amino acids. Trimming shortened V by 3 bases and J by 4 bases, and 17 bases separated the two germline ends. This CDR3 is CSASATSFWADTQYF. The CDR3 DNA reads TGCAGTGCTAGTGCCACTAGCTTTTGGGCAGATACGCAGTATTTT.

This clonotype was picked up many times. The chain is built from TRBV20-1 and TRBJ2-7; TRBD1 matches at 7 bases. This CDR3 has 12 residues. Trimming cost V 3 bases and J 5 bases; bases outside gene matches: 4. Germline V gene lookup returns CDR1 DFQATT and CDR2 SNEGSKA (reference sequence). This CDR3 reads CSASEDRDEQYF. The CDR3 DNA reads as TGCAGTGCTAGTGAAGACAGGGACGAGCAGTACTTC.

This clonotype has ten or more counts. The rearrangement uses TRBV5-5 and TRBJ2-7; 8 bases align to TRBD1. Germline V CDR1 and CDR2: SGHKS, YYEKEE (reference sequence). The CDR3 spans 14 residues. With V trimmed by 0 bases and J by 2 bases, 1 base remained unmatched. The CDR3 DNA sequence: TGTGCCAGCAGCTTGGCCAGGGGGCCCTACGAGCAGTACTTC. Protein: CASSLARGPYEQYF.

The chain links TRBV6-2 or TRBV6-3 to TRBJ1-5; D remains ambiguous. The germline V and J ends were trimmed by 6 bases and 7 bases, with 19 bases remaining between them. Germline CDR1 MNHEY, CDR2 SVGEGT. The CDR3 consists of 15 residues. The CDR3 nucleotides read TGTGCCAGCAGACTCGAAGGACTGATTCCGCAGCCCCAGCATTTT. Its protein is CASRLEGLIPQPQHF.

This clonotype was recorded many times. This rearrangement joins TRBV6-2 or TRBV6-3 to TRBJ2-5, with a tentative D call TRBD2 (5 bases). CDR1 is MNHEY, CDR2 SVGEGT, per germline. Trimming took 0 bases from V and 4 from J, leaving 15 bases between them. This CDR3 is 16 amino acids long. The CDR3 DNA reads as TGTGCCAGCAGTTACTCGTTCGTGGGAGCTCGAGAGACCCAGTACTTC. Protein product: CASSYSFVGARETQYF.

The chain joins TRBV7-2 to TRBJ1-6; D is ambiguous. Germline CDR1 reads SGHTA; CDR2 reads FQGNSA. V lost 1 base to trimming and J lost 6 bases, with 4 bases between them. This CDR3 spans 13 amino acids. As DNA, the CDR3 is TGTGCCAGCAGCTTAGAGGTTAATTCACCCCTCCACTTT. Translated: CASSLEVNSPLHF.

The chain links TRBV6-2 or TRBV6-3 to TRBJ1-1; D is undetermined. V was pared by 0 bases and J by 8 bases, with 10 bases between. Germline V CDR1 and CDR2: MNHEY, SVGEGT. The CDR3 is made up of 13 amino acids. The CDR3 is CASSYSMSYEAFF. The DNA of the CDR3 is TGTGCCAGCAGTTACTCGATGTCCTACGAAGCTTTCTTT.

The sample holds a few counts of this clonotype. The chain carries TRBV29-1 and TRBJ2-5; 11 positions match TRBD2. J lost 0 bases, V lost 6 bases, and 3 bases had no gene match. Germline CDR1 SQVTM, CDR2 ANQGSEA. There are 14 residues in the CDR3. The CDR3 sequence is CSVRLAGYQETQYF. In nucleotides, the CDR3 is TGCAGCGTCCGACTAGCGGGGTACCAAGAGACCCAGTACTTC.